This is a list of T cell receptor beta chains from one sample in a study of shared clonotypes between healthy human individuals. TCRdb keeps only in-frame clones here, not all; method: immunoSEQ multiplex PCR. The data show some 2 million clones, about 95% seen once. The material sequenced was naive CD8+ T cells sorted from blood. The receptors here all came from a man between 18 and 35 years old in good health. CDR3s include the opening cysteine and the closing phenylalanine or tryptophan. The order of the fields is V gene, D gene, J gene, clone size, CDR3 DNA, CDR3 protein. The D gene is left open where the match is weak. Expanded clones are given a class, and other clones once, few, many or no size at all.

v_call: TRBV5-6
d_call: .
j_call: TRBJ2-4
clone_size: .
cdr3_nt: TGTGCCAGCAGCTTGGGAGGGTTAGCCAAAAACATTCAGTACTTC
cdr3_aa: CASSLGGLAKNIQYF

v_call: TRBV13
d_call: TRBD1
j_call: TRBJ2-5
clone_size: once
cdr3_nt: TGTGCCAGCAGCACAGGGGGACAGGTAGTTCGGGAGACCCAGTACTTC
cdr3_aa: CASSTGGQVVRETQYF

v_call: TRBV6-6
d_call: TRBD1
j_call: TRBJ1-5
clone_size: .
cdr3_nt: TGTGCCAGCTGGACGGACAGGGAGGTTCAGCCCCAGCATTTT
cdr3_aa: CASWTDREVQPQHF

v_call: TRBV27
d_call: .
j_call: TRBJ2-2
clone_size: .
cdr3_nt: TGTGCCAGCAGTCACCTTGGCGGAGGTGGAACCGGGGAGCTGTTTTTT
cdr3_aa: CASSHLGGGGTGELFF

v_call: TRBV29-1
d_call: .
j_call: TRBJ1-2
clone_size: .
cdr3_nt: TGCAGCGTTGAAGATAGGGTAGAAAACGCTAACTATGGCTACACCTTC
cdr3_aa: CSVEDRVENANYGYTF

v_call: TRBV11-2
d_call: TRBD2
j_call: TRBJ2-1
clone_size: .
cdr3_nt: TGTGCCAGCAGCTTATCGCTAGCGGGACCTCTTGAGCAGTTCTTC
cdr3_aa: CASSLSLAGPLEQFF

v_call: TRBV28
d_call: .
j_call: TRBJ2-7
clone_size: .
cdr3_nt: TGTGCCAGCAGAGCTGACAGACCAGTCCACGAGCAGTACTTC
cdr3_aa: CASRADRPVHEQYF

v_call: TRBV5-1
d_call: .
j_call: TRBJ1-2
clone_size: once
cdr3_nt: TGCGCCAGCAGCCCATTAGATATGGCCCCGGGCTACACCTTC
cdr3_aa: CASSPLDMAPGYTF

v_call: TRBV7-9
d_call: TRBD2
j_call: TRBJ2-5
clone_size: .
cdr3_nt: TGTGCCAGCAGCCCCGGACTAGCGGGGGAAGAGACCCAGTACTTC
cdr3_aa: CASSPGLAGEETQYF

v_call: TRBV30
d_call: .
j_call: TRBJ1-6
clone_size: .
cdr3_nt: TGTGCCTGGAGGGGGCGAAGCTATAATTCACCCCTCCACTTT
cdr3_aa: CAWRGRSYNSPLHF

v_call: TRBV29-1
d_call: .
j_call: TRBJ2-4
clone_size: .
cdr3_nt: TGCAGCGTTGTCGTCTCAACCAAAAACATTCAGTACTTC
cdr3_aa: CSVVVSTKNIQYF

v_call: TRBV10-2
d_call: .
j_call: TRBJ2-1
clone_size: .
cdr3_nt: TGCGCCAGCAGTGAGTACGGGGATTCCTACAATGAGCAGTTCTTC
cdr3_aa: CASSEYGDSYNEQFF

v_call: TRBV7-9
d_call: .
j_call: TRBJ2-7
clone_size: once
cdr3_nt: TGTGCCAGCAGCTTTTCAGGGAACGAGCAGTACTTC
cdr3_aa: CASSFSGNEQYF

v_call: TRBV5-6
d_call: .
j_call: TRBJ2-5
clone_size: .
cdr3_nt: TGTGCCAGCAGCTTGGTAAGGGAGGAGACCCAGTACTTC
cdr3_aa: CASSLVREETQYF

v_call: TRBV4-2
d_call: .
j_call: TRBJ2-3
clone_size: .
cdr3_nt: TGTGCCAGCAGCCAAGTCGCAGATACGCAGTATTTT
cdr3_aa: CASSQVADTQYF

v_call: TRBV2
d_call: .
j_call: TRBJ2-3
clone_size: .
cdr3_nt: TGTGCCAGCAGTGATCCCCCTCGTCTTAGGGCAGATACGCAGTATTTT
cdr3_aa: CASSDPPRLRADTQYF

v_call: TRBV2
d_call: TRBD1
j_call: TRBJ1-3
clone_size: .
cdr3_nt: TGTGCCAGCAGCCCTGACAGGGGCTGGAACACCATATATTTT
cdr3_aa: CASSPDRGWNTIYF

v_call: TRBV4-1
d_call: .
j_call: TRBJ2-5
clone_size: .
cdr3_nt: TGCGCCAGCAGCCTGACTTCCGGGGGAGAGACCCAGTACTTC
cdr3_aa: CASSLTSGGETQYF

v_call: TRBV4-1
d_call: .
j_call: TRBJ2-4
clone_size: .
cdr3_nt: TGCGCCAGCAGCCAAGATCAAGGGCTAGCCAAAAACATTCAGTACTTC
cdr3_aa: CASSQDQGLAKNIQYF

v_call: TRBV9
d_call: .
j_call: TRBJ1-3
clone_size: .
cdr3_nt: TGTGCCAGCAGCGTAGCGGACGTTGGCTCTGGAAACACCATATATTTT
cdr3_aa: CASSVADVGSGNTIYF

v_call: TRBV6-1
d_call: .
j_call: TRBJ1-1
clone_size: .
cdr3_nt: TGTGCCAGCAACCTGGACATTCTTGTAGTTGAAGCTTTCTTT
cdr3_aa: CASNLDILVVEAFF

v_call: TRBV30
d_call: .
j_call: TRBJ2-5
clone_size: once
cdr3_nt: TGTGCCTGGAGCGGGGATAACCAAGAGACCCAGTACTTC
cdr3_aa: CAWSGDNQETQYF

v_call: TRBV15
d_call: TRBD1
j_call: TRBJ2-7
clone_size: .
cdr3_nt: TGTGCCACCAGCGTCGACTACGGGACAGGGGACGAGCAGTACTTC
cdr3_aa: CATSVDYGTGDEQYF

v_call: TRBV28
d_call: TRBD1
j_call: TRBJ2-7
clone_size: once
cdr3_nt: TGTGCCAGCAGGGGGGACAGGGACTCCTCCTACGAGCAGTACTTC
cdr3_aa: CASRGDRDSSYEQYF

v_call: TRBV5-6
d_call: .
j_call: TRBJ2-7
clone_size: .
cdr3_nt: TGTGCCAGCAGCTCTACCCTAAGATACGAGCAGTACTTC
cdr3_aa: CASSSTLRYEQYF

v_call: TRBV13
d_call: TRBD2
j_call: TRBJ2-1
clone_size: .
cdr3_nt: TGTGCCAGCAGCACCCGGGTAGCGGGAGACAATGAGCAGTTCTTC
cdr3_aa: CASSTRVAGDNEQFF

v_call: TRBV29-1
d_call: TRBD1
j_call: TRBJ1-2
clone_size: .
cdr3_nt: TGCAGCGTTGATAACCCGACAGGGTCGGGGGACTATGGCTACACCTTC
cdr3_aa: CSVDNPTGSGDYGYTF

v_call: TRBV4-2
d_call: .
j_call: TRBJ1-6
clone_size: once
cdr3_nt: TGTGCCAGCAGCCAAGATTCGACCGGGTTGGGTTATAATTCACCCCTCCACTTT
cdr3_aa: CASSQDSTGLGYNSPLHF

v_call: TRBV5-5
d_call: TRBD2
j_call: TRBJ2-7
clone_size: once
cdr3_nt: TGTGCCAGCAGGGGAGGGACTAGCGGGCCGCCGGGCGAGCAGTACTTC
cdr3_aa: CASRGGTSGPPGEQYF

v_call: TRBV5-5
d_call: .
j_call: TRBJ2-1
clone_size: .
cdr3_nt: TGTGCCAGCAGCTTGGAGGACAGCCGGGAGCAGTTCTTC
cdr3_aa: CASSLEDSREQFF

v_call: TRBV7-3
d_call: TRBD1
j_call: TRBJ2-2
clone_size: .
cdr3_nt: TGTGCCAGCAGCCCCACCTTGACAGGGAGTGTGAACACCGGGGAGCTGTTTTTT
cdr3_aa: CASSPTLTGSVNTGELFF

v_call: TRBV6-6
d_call: TRBD2
j_call: TRBJ2-1
clone_size: .
cdr3_nt: TGTGCCAGCAGGTGGGACCTAGCGGGGTTATACAATGAGCAGTTCTTC
cdr3_aa: CASRWDLAGLYNEQFF

v_call: TRBV15
d_call: .
j_call: TRBJ1-1
clone_size: .
cdr3_nt: TGTGCCACCAGCATCCCCCCGGCCGGCGAAACTGAAGCTTTCTTT
cdr3_aa: CATSIPPAGETEAFF

v_call: TRBV29-1
d_call: .
j_call: TRBJ2-7
clone_size: .
cdr3_nt: TGCAGCGTTGAATTCGGGTCTAGTTACTACGAGCAGTACTTC
cdr3_aa: CSVEFGSSYYEQYF

v_call: TRBV6-5
d_call: .
j_call: TRBJ1-1
clone_size: .
cdr3_nt: TGTGCCAGCAACGAGAGACAGGCGATCACTGAAGCTTTCTTT
cdr3_aa: CASNERQAITEAFF

v_call: TRBV13
d_call: .
j_call: TRBJ1-1
clone_size: .
cdr3_nt: TGTGCCAGCAGCTTCACAGGTATGAACACTGAAGCTTTCTTT
cdr3_aa: CASSFTGMNTEAFF

v_call: TRBV9
d_call: TRBD1
j_call: TRBJ1-6
clone_size: .
cdr3_nt: TGTGCCAGCAGCGCAGACAGGGGGCTGGCTCCCGATTCACCCCTCCACTTT
cdr3_aa: CASSADRGLAPDSPLHF

v_call: TRBV27
d_call: .
j_call: TRBJ2-3
clone_size: .
cdr3_nt: TGTGCCAGCAGTTCCCGGGACAGCACAGATACGCAGTATTTT
cdr3_aa: CASSSRDSTDTQYF

v_call: TRBV5-6
d_call: .
j_call: TRBJ1-6
clone_size: .
cdr3_nt: TGTGCCAGCAGCTTCAGAGAAAACTCACCCCTCCACTTT
cdr3_aa: CASSFRENSPLHF